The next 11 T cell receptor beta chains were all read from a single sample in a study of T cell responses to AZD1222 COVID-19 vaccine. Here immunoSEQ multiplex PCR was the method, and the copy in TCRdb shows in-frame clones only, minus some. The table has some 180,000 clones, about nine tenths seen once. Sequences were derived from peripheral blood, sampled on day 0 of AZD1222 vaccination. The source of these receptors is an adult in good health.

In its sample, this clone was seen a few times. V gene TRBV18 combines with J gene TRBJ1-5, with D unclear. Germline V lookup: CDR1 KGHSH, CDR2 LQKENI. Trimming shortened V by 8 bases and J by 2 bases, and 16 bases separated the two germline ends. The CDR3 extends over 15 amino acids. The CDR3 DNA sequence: TGTGCCAGCACCTCCTCCCTGGGCGGCAATCAGCCCCAGCATTTT. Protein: CASTSSLGGNQPQHF.

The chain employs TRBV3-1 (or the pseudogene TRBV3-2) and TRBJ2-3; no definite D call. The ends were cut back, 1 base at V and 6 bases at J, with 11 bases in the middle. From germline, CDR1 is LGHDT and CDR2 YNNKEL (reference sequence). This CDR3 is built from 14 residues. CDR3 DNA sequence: TGTGCCAGCAGCCAAGGGTTTGCATCGGATACGCAGTATTTT. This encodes CASSQGFASDTQYF.

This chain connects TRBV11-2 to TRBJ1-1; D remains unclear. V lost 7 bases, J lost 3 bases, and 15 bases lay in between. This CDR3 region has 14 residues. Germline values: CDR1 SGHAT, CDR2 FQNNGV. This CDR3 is CASIPAPQDTEAFF. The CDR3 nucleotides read TGTGCCAGCATCCCGGCCCCACAAGACACTGAAGCTTTCTTT.

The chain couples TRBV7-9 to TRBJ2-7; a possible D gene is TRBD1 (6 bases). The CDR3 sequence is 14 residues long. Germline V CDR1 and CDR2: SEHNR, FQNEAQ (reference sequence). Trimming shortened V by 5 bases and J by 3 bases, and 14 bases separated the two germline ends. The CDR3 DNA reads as TGTGCCAGCAGCCTTACAGGGTCTGGCTACGAGCAGTACTTC. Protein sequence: CASSLTGSGYEQYF.

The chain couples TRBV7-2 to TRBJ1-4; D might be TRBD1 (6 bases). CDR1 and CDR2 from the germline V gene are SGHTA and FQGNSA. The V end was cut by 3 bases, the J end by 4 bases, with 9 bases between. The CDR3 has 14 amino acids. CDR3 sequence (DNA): TGTGCCAGCAGCTTGGGGGGGCTTAATGAAAAACTGTTTTTT. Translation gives CASSLGGLNEKLFF.

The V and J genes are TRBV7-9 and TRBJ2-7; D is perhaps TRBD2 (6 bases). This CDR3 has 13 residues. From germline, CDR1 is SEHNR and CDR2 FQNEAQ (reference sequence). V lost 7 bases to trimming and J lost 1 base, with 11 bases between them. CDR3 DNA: TGTGCCAGCAACGCCGGGACTTCCTACGAGCAGTACTTC. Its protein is CASNAGTSYEQYF. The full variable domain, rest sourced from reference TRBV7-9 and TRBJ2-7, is DTGVSQNPRHKITKRGQNVTFRCDPISEHNRLYWYRQTLGQGPEFLTYFQNEAQLEKSRLLSDRFSAERPKGSFSTLEIQRTEQGDSAMYLCASNAGTSYEQYFGPGTRLTVT.

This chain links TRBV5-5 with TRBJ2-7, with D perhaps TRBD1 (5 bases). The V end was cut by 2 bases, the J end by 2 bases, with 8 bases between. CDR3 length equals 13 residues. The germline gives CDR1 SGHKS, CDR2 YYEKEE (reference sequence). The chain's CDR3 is CASSLGVAYEQYF. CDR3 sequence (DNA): TGTGCCAGCAGCTTAGGGGTGGCCTACGAGCAGTACTTC.

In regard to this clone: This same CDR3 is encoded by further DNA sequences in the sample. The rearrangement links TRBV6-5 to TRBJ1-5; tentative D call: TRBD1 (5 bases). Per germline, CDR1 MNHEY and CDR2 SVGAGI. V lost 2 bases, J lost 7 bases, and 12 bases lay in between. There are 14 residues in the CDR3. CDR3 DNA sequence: TGTGCCAGCAGTTACCGAGGTGGGGGGCAGCCCCAGCATTTT. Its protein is CASSYRGGGQPQHF.

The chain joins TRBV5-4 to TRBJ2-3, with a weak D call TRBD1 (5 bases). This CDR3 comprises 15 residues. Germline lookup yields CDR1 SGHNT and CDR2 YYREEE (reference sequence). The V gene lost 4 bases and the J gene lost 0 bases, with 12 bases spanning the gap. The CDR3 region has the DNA TGTGCCAGCAGCCTAAGAAGACAGAGCACAGATACGCAGTATTTT. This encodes CASSLRRQSTDTQYF.

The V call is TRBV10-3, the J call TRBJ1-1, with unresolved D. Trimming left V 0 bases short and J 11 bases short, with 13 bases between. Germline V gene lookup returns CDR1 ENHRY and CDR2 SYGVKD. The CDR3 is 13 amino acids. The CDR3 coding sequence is TGTGCCATCAGTGAGTCCATGGGGAAGGAGGCTTTCTTT. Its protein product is CAISESMGKEAFF.

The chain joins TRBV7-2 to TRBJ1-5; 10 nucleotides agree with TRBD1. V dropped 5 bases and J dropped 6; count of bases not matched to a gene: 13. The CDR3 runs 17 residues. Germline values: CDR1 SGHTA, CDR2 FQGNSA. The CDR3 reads CASSPRGQGPFRQPQHF. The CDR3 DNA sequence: TGTGCCAGCAGCCCCCGGGGACAGGGGCCCTTTCGTCAGCCCCAGCATTTT.